What follows are 22 T cell receptor beta chains derived from one specimen sequenced in a study of blood T cells in healthy people across ages. A second PCR of roughly 7 to 11 cycles used a sample-barcoded 5' primer and a J-beta primer mix. MiXCR was run by TCRdb on the 5' RACE reads, yielding one entry per CDR3 protein. The table records approximately 1.5 million distinct CDR3 sequences, about 32% of them present only once. Sequenced: blood. The receptors shown here come from a woman in her thirties in good health.

This clonotype came up once. V usage is TRBV20-1 and J usage is TRBJ1-2; perhaps TRBD1 as D (5 bases). This CDR3 is 11 amino acids long. V lost 7 bases to trimming and J lost 1 base, with 7 bases between them. Germline V lookup: CDR1 DFQATT, CDR2 SNEGSKA (reference sequence). CDR3 nucleotides: TGCAGTGACGACAGTAACTATGGCTACACCTTC. Protein product: CSDDSNYGYTF.

This sequence joins TRBV27 and TRBJ2-3, with 9 bases that match TRBD2. J was trimmed by 7 bases and V by 2 bases; bases with no gene match: 7. The CDR3 sequence is 15 residues long. Per germline, CDR1 MNHEY and CDR2 SMNVEV (reference sequence). The CDR3 nucleotides are TGTGCCAGCAGTTTAAGCGGGAGGATACGATATACGCAGTATTTT. It translates to CASSLSGRIRYTQYF.

This chain links TRBV20-1 with TRBJ2-2; D may be TRBD1 (6 bases). V lost 6 bases and J 8 bases, leaving 19 bases between the germline ends. The germline V gene has CDR1 DFQATT and CDR2 SNEGSKA (reference sequence). The length of the CDR3 is 14 residues. DNA for the CDR3: TGCAGTGCCCAACCGGGACATCTAACGGGGGAGCTGTTTTTT. This encodes CSAQPGHLTGELFF.

The J gene is TRBJ2-5, the V gene TRBV3-1; no reliable D call. V shed 1 base and J shed 2 bases, with 8 bases lying between them. CDR1 and CDR2 from the germline V gene are LGHDT and YNNKEL (reference sequence). The CDR3 extends over 14 amino acids. CDR3 in amino acids: CASSQVANQETQYF. The CDR3, as DNA: TGTGCCAGCAGCCAAGTTGCGAATCAAGAGACCCAGTACTTC.

In its sample, this clonotype was seen a few times. The J gene is TRBJ1-5, the V gene TRBV28, with a possible D match to TRBD1 (6 bases). The CDR3 covers 14 residues. V shed 6 bases and J shed 5 bases, with 14 bases lying between them. The germline V gene has CDR1 MDHEN and CDR2 SYDVKM. The CDR3 here is CASSTGSRHQPQHF. Here the CDR3 DNA reads TGTGCCAGCAGCACAGGGAGTAGGCATCAGCCCCAGCATTTT.

V and J are TRBV20-1 and TRBJ2-7; maybe TRBD1 (6 bases). CDR3 length equals 15 residues. V lost 6 bases, J lost 6 bases, and 24 bases lay in between. Per the germline V gene, CDR1 is DFQATT and CDR2 is SNEGSKA (reference sequence). The CDR3 coding sequence is TGCAGTGCCCCTCTGGACAGTCGTAGGGGGAGCGAGCAGTACTTC. Its translation: CSAPLDSRRGSEQYF.

This clonotype was detected only a few times. The chain links TRBV20-1 to TRBJ2-5; TRBD1 might be the D (5 bases). Germline CDR1 DFQATT, CDR2 SNEGSKA (reference sequence). Trimming pared 4 bases from V and 3 bases from J, leaving 18 bases between. CDR3 length: 15 amino acids. The CDR3 is CSATSTASLKETQYF. CDR3 nucleotides: TGCAGTGCTACCTCGACAGCATCATTAAAAGAGACCCAGTACTTC.

This sequence joins TRBV6-5 and TRBJ1-1; D ambiguous. The CDR3 is made up of 12 amino acids. V was shortened by 10 bases and J by 0 bases, with 9 bases between the two germline ends. Germline CDR1 is MNHEY and CDR2 is SVGAGI. The CDR3 sequence: CAIGRLNTEAFF. Written as DNA, the CDR3 is TGTGCCATCGGACGATTGAACACTGAAGCTTTCTTT.

J is TRBJ2-7 and V is TRBV2; D unclear. The CDR3 sequence is 12 residues long. Trimming left V 3 bases short and J 3 bases short, with 6 bases between. The germline V gene encodes CDR1 SNHLY and CDR2 FYNNEI. The CDR3 DNA reads as TGTGCCAGCAGTGACTTCATCTACGAGCAGTACTTC. Translating it yields CASSDFIYEQYF.

The V and J genes are TRBV27 and TRBJ2-2, with D possibly matching TRBD2 (6 bases). The length of the CDR3 is 15 residues. Germline V gene sequence: CDR1 MNHEY, CDR2 SMNVEV (reference sequence). Trimming cost V 7 bases and J 7 bases, with 19 bases left between them. The CDR3 region has the DNA TGTGCCAGCACCAACGCCCCCGGGGGAGGCGGGGAGCTGTTTTTT. This encodes CASTNAPGGGGELFF.

This clonotype has only a few counts. The rearrangement joins TRBV7-6 to TRBJ1-1; the match to TRBD1 covers 8 bases. Unmatched junction bases numbered 16, after V lost 3 bases and J lost 4 bases. The germline gives CDR1 SGHVS, CDR2 FNYEAQ. There are 18 residues in the CDR3. CDR3 sequence: CASSFPGTGRGEGTEAFF. The DNA of the CDR3 is TGTGCCAGCAGCTTCCCCGGGACAGGAAGAGGGGAGGGCACTGAAGCTTTCTTT.

This clonotype has just a few counts. The J gene is TRBJ1-1, the V gene TRBV10-3; TRBD1 might be the D (5 bases). CDR1 and CDR2 (germline): ENHRY, SYGVKD. The V and J ends lost 4 bases and 2 bases respectively, with 20 bases between them. The CDR3 consists of 17 residues. The CDR3, as DNA: TGTGCCATCAGTGGCCCTCTCGGGGAGGGGAAAAACACTGAAGCTTTCTTT. Translation gives CAISGPLGEGKNTEAFF.

The genes are TRBV20-1 and TRBJ2-3; TRBD1 might be the D (8 bases). Germline V gene lookup returns CDR1 DFQATT and CDR2 SNEGSKA (reference sequence). The V and J ends lost 7 bases and 2 bases respectively, with 16 bases between them. The CDR3 covers 14 residues. The CDR3 loop is CSEGGQGATDTQYF. The CDR3 nucleotides read TGCAGTGAGGGGGGGCAGGGGGCCACAGATACGCAGTATTTT.

Turning to this clonotype: This may be a read error, as it is one base from a much larger clone. This chain uses TRBV6-6 with TRBJ2-5, with D unclear. CDR3 length equals 13 residues. Germline V gene lookup returns CDR1 MNHNY and CDR2 SVGAGI (reference sequence). The CDR3 protein is CASSYAVQETRYF. For the CDR3, the DNA is TGTGCCAGCAGTTACGCAGTCCAAGAGACCCGGTACTTC.

This clonotype has just a few counts. The chain couples TRBV4-1 to TRBJ2-5; D is undetermined. The V end lost 3 bases, the J end lost 5 bases, and 10 bases lay between the germline ends. Germline CDR1 MGHRA, CDR2 YSYEKL. The CDR3 has 13 amino acids. The CDR3 loop is CASSQALRETQYF. The CDR3 DNA reads as TGCGCCAGCAGCCAGGCTCTCCGGGAGACCCAGTACTTC.

The V gene is TRBV2, the J gene TRBJ1-1; 8 bases fit TRBD1. Germline V lookup: CDR1 SNHLY, CDR2 FYNNEI. This CDR3 comprises 14 residues. The J segment lost 4 bases and the V segment lost 6 bases, leaving 7 bases of the junction unmatched. CDR3 region: CASRDLQGATEAFF. The CDR3 coding sequence is TGTGCCAGCAGGGACCTCCAGGGGGCCACTGAAGCTTTCTTT.

The V gene is TRBV20-1, the J gene TRBJ2-1, with 9 nucleotides matching TRBD1. V shed 2 bases, J shed 10 bases, and the junction held 9 bases outside the gene matches. The germline V gene has CDR1 DFQATT and CDR2 SNEGSKA (reference sequence). This CDR3 has 14 residues. CDR3 bases: TGCAGTGCTAGATACAGGGGGCTTACAAGGGAGCAGTTCTTC. It specifies CSARYRGLTREQFF.

The chain uses TRBV30 and TRBJ2-3; D remains ambiguous. The V end lost 3 bases, the J end lost 2 bases, and 24 bases lay between the germline ends. The CDR3 consists of 18 residues. Germline V gene sequence: CDR1 GTSNPN, CDR2 SVGIG (reference sequence). Here the CDR3 reads CAWRTLALGFGNTDTQYF. For the CDR3, the DNA is TGTGCCTGGAGGACTCTGGCCCTCGGTTTCGGAAACACAGATACGCAGTATTTT.

The J gene is TRBJ2-1, the V gene TRBV28, with TRBD2 identical over 11 bases. CDR3 length equals 15 residues. After removal of 7 bases from V and 5 bases from J, the junction contained 7 bases not matched to a gene. Looked up from germline, CDR1 is MDHEN and CDR2 is SYDVKM. The CDR3 sequence: CASNPGTSGNNEQFF. As DNA, the CDR3 is TGTGCCAGCAATCCCGGGACTAGCGGTAACAATGAGCAGTTCTTC.

V gene TRBV5-1 combines with J gene TRBJ2-1; D might be TRBD1 (5 bases). Trimming cost V 2 bases and J 7 bases, with 13 bases left between them. From germline, CDR1 is SGHRS and CDR2 YFSETQ. This CDR3 spans 14 amino acids. CDR3 bases: TGCGCCAGCAGCTTTCAGGGTCCCGGGAATGAGCAGTTCTTC. Encoded protein: CASSFQGPGNEQFF.

The chain recombines TRBV20-1 with TRBJ2-1; D could derive from TRBD1 or TRBD2 (5 bases each). With 3 bases removed from V and 7 bases from J, the gap between germline ends came to 10 bases. Germline V gene lookup returns CDR1 DFQATT and CDR2 SNEGSKA (reference sequence). The CDR3 runs to 12 residues. CDR3 sequence reads: CSASLGDNEQFF. The CDR3 nucleotides are TGCAGTGCTAGTTTGGGGGATAATGAGCAGTTCTTC.

This clonotype was observed a few times. The V gene is TRBV7-8, the J gene TRBJ2-1, with 13 bases identical to TRBD2. The J segment lost 1 base and the V segment lost 5 bases, leaving 8 bases of the junction unmatched. This CDR3 is built from 18 residues. Germline V CDR1 and CDR2: SGHVS, FQNEAQ. CDR3 sequence (DNA): TGTGCCAGCAGCAAAGGACTAGCGGGAGCGGGGTCCTACAATGAGCAGTTCTTC. This codes for CASSKGLAGAGSYNEQFF.